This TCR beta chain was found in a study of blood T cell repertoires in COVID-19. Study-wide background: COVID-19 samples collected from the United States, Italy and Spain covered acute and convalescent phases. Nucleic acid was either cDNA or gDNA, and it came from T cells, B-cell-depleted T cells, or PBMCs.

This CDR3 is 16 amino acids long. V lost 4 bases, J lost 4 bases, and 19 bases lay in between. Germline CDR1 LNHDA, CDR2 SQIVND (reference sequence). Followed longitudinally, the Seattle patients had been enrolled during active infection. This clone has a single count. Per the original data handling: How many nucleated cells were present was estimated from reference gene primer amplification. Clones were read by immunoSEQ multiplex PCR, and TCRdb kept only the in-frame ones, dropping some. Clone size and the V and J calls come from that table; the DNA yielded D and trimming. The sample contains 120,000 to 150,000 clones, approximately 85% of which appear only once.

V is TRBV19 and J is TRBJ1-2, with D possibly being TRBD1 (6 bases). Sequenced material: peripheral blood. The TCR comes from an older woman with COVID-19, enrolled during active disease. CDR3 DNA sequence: TGTGCCAGTAGTACCCCTGGATCGGGACAACGCTATGGCTACACCTTC. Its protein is CASSTPGSGQRYGYTF. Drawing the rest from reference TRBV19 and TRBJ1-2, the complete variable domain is DGGITQSPKYLFRKEGQNVTLSCEQNLNHDAMYWYRQDPGQGLRLIYYSQIVNDFQKGDIAEGYSVSREKKESFPLTVTSAQKNPTAFYLCASSTPGSGQRYGYTFGSGTRLTVV.